The source of this T cell receptor beta chain is a study of blood T cell repertoires in COVID-19 (TCRdb year 2020). Turning to the overall study: Samples from collaborators originated in the United States, Italy and Spain and spanned both the acute and convalescent phases of COVID-19. The repertoires were released in a freely available public database intended as a resource for research on the immune response to SARS-CoV-2. The prospective study material was composed of cDNA or gDNA derived from T cells, B-cell-depleted T cells, or PBMCs. Deeply sampled blood TCRbeta repertoires from subjects exposed to, actively infected with, or recovered from COVID-19 were included in the dataset. Nearly every sample came with metadata listing a de-identified subject ID, COVID-19 status, age in years and sex. The samples were drawn from the first 160 participants of the ongoing ImmuneRACE study and from 1,254 subjects provided by 6 global collaborators. HLA class I and class II types, where available, came from metadata supplied by the sample provider rather than from assay-based typing.

This clone was seen only once. Its recognized antigen is unknown. Per-base quality was not reported, and no clone a single base away is much larger than it. For CDR1 and CDR2, the germline V gene (reference sequence) lists DFQATT and SNEGSKA. V and J lose 4 bases and 0 bases, and a span of 3 bases separates them. From the cysteine through the phenylalanine, the CDR3 covers 11 amino acids. The only DNA kept is the CDR3, 33 bases in frame from the first base. Broader findings and caveats from the paper: The amount of clinical and demographic metadata varied by source and participant and was provided uncurated.

A second Seattle source provided samples from volunteer blood donors who had recovered from COVID-19. The collaborating institutions used their own protocols to collect whole blood in K2EDTA tubes. For TCRbeta analysis, collaborators shipped samples in one of three forms: frozen whole blood, isolated PBMCs, or DNA extracted from either of those sample types. TCRbeta CDR3 regions were amplified from genomic DNA by means of the immunoSEQ Assay, a bias-controlled multiplex PCR. On the authors' methods: Nucleated cell counts per sample were estimated from amplification of reference gene primers within the assay. To quantify the absolute abundance of each unique TCRbeta CDR3 rearrangement, sequence reads were collapsed and filtered. For each sample, productive Simpson clonality was calculated by taking the square root of Simpson's diversity index across productive rearrangements. The table comes from immuneACCESS by way of TCRdb, which keeps in-frame sequences with V and J called. Part of the clones is missing from these tables; in studies checked, under half for an unresolved V gene and the rest for unknown reasons. From that table come the V and J calls and clone size; the DNA was used to work out D and trimming. The sample table shows around 250,000 clones, and roughly 86% are seen once. About 1.6% of the sample is in the top ten clones.

Recombination linked TRBV20-1 to TRBJ1-1; the D gene lacks a confident call. The receptor's source is a woman aged 60-70 years who had recovered from COVID-19. The sample taken for sequencing was peripheral blood. The CDR3 loop reads CSAIMNTEAFF. In nucleotide form, the sequence is TGCAGTGCTATAATGAACACTGAAGCTTTCTTT.